What follows are 3 T cell receptor beta chains derived from one specimen sequenced in a study of cytomegalovirus exposure and HLA in healthy donors. The protocol was immunoSEQ multiplex PCR, while the TCRdb copy is restricted to in-frame clones and leaves out a portion. The sample carries 85,000 to 90,000 clones, roughly 96% recorded once. Material: PBMCs. These receptors all come from a man between 18 and 29 years old in good health and CMV-seronegative.

The V gene is TRBV27, the J gene TRBJ2-7, with TRBD1 matching 9 bases. The germline CDR1 and CDR2 sequences are MNHEY and SMNVEV (reference sequence). J lost 1 base, V lost 3 bases, and 4 bases had no gene match. This CDR3 has 15 residues. The CDR3 DNA reads TGTGCCAGCAGTTTGAGGGACAGGGAATCCTACGAGCAGTACTTC. Its protein is CASSLRDRESYEQYF.

For the CDR3, the DNA is TGTGCCAGCAGCAAGCGGGACAGCAATCAGCCCCAGCATTTT. It is translated as CASSKRDSNQPQHF. This chain links TRBV9 with TRBJ1-5, with D possibly being TRBD1 (5 bases). The ends were cut back, 4 bases at V and 1 base at J, with 9 bases in the middle. The germline V gene encodes CDR1 SGDLS and CDR2 YYNGEE. There are 14 residues in the CDR3. The variable domain in full, with the rest retrieved from reference TRBV9 and TRBJ1-5, is DSGVTQTPKHLITATGQRVTLRCSPRSGDLSVYWYQQSLDQGLQFLIQYYNGEERAKGNILERFSAQQFPDLHSELNLSSLELGDSALYFCASSKRDSNQPQHFGDGTRLSIL.

This clone was detected once. The rearrangement uses TRBV30 and TRBJ1-1, with unresolved D. V was clipped by 2 bases and J by 3 bases, with 10 bases between them. The CDR3 covers 13 residues. Germline V CDR1 and CDR2: GTSNPN, SVGIG (reference sequence). The CDR3 DNA reads TGTGCCTGGAGTTTCCATCGAGACACTGAAGCTTTCTTT. This translates into CAWSFHRDTEAFF.